This T cell receptor beta chain was captured by sequencing in a study of siplizumab effects on memory and regulatory T cells. To note about this clone: The target antigen is unknown.

The data were produced by immunoSEQ multiplex PCR, yet TCRdb's version contains in-frame clones alone and is incomplete. The profile shows approximately 100,000 clones, 80% to 95% of them singletons. Study findings and constraints: Alloreactive sequences traceable to unstimulated CD4+ memory cells were significantly reduced by siplizumab.

Germline CDR1 and CDR2: MNHNS and SASEGT. V shed 6 bases, J shed 2 bases, and the junction held 18 bases outside the gene matches. This CDR3 spans 18 amino acids. The sequence was obtained from a human donor in good health. This rearrangement joins TRBV6-1 to TRBJ2-5, with 7 bases that match TRBD1. Sequencing was performed on non-Treg CD4+ T cells sorted from blood. Written as DNA, the CDR3 is TGTGCCAGCAGGGAAACCCGCCTATTATGGACAGGTCAAGAGACCCAGTACTTC. Its translation is CASRETRLLWTGQETQYF.